A selection of T cell receptor beta chains follows, all from one sample in a study of response to subunit inactivated influenza vaccine. In TCRdb, the RT-PCR reads were re-called with MiXCR into one record per CDR3 protein. The data hold 450,000 to 500,000 distinct CDR3 sequences, with 9.5% to 12% observed a single time. The material was PBMCs from blood, obtained about 6 weeks after vaccination. These TCRs come from a middle-aged man who received an inactivated influenza vaccine. Each CDR3 is given with its conserved first and last residue. A D gene is named only where the DNA matches it firmly. A clone size is listed for some rows: how often the clone was seen (once, few, many), or a class if it is expanded.

size	V	D	J	CDR3	DNA
many	TRBV25-1	-	TRBJ2-1	CASSEGGGAYNEQFF	TGTGCCAGCAGTGAAGGCGGCGGGGCATACAATGAGCAGTTCTTC
few	TRBV5-5	TRBD2	TRBJ2-1	CASSWGLASYNEQFF	TGTGCCAGCAGTTGGGGACTAGCCTCCTACAATGAGCAGTTCTTC
-	TRBV10-3	TRBD1	TRBJ2-3	CAISVDRTDTQYF	TGTGCCATCAGTGTGGACAGGACAGATACGCAGTATTTT
-	TRBV9	-	TRBJ2-1	CASSHPLSSEQFF	TGTGCCAGCAGCCATCCACTGAGCAGTGAGCAGTTCTTC
-	TRBV2	-	TRBJ2-5	CASRRQRETQYF	TGTGCCAGCAGACGCCAGAGAGAGACCCAGTACTTC
many	TRBV6-4	TRBD2	TRBJ2-1	CASSGYRTSGNNEQFF	TGTGCCAGCAGTGGGTACCGGACTAGCGGTAACAATGAGCAGTTCTTC
few	TRBV20-1	-	TRBJ2-7	CSAPVNAGAYEQYF	TGCAGTGCCCCCGTAAACGCTGGTGCCTACGAGCAGTACTTC
few	TRBV6-2/TRBV6-3	-	TRBJ2-7	CASSWGSHEQYF	TGTGCCAGCAGTTGGGGCTCCCACGAGCAGTACTTC
-	TRBV4-3	-	TRBJ2-7	CASSQVNGGIYEQYF	TGCGCCAGCAGCCAAGTGAACGGGGGCATCTACGAGCAGTACTTC
many	TRBV24-1	-	TRBJ1-5	CATSDLQGGIQHF	TGTGCCACCAGTGATTTGCAAGGGGGGATCCAGCATTTT
once	TRBV7-8	-	TRBJ1-3	CASSFRVPGNTIYF	TGTGCCAGCAGCTTTCGGGTCCCCGGAAACACCATATATTTT
few	TRBV10-3	-	TRBJ2-7	CAISLSPTTDSRSSYEQYF	TGTGCCATCAGCTTATCACCGACAACGGACAGCCGGAGCTCCTACGAGCAGTACTTC
many	TRBV12-3/TRBV12-4	-	TRBJ1-2	CASSMGRLQHTF	TGTGCCAGCAGTATGGGACGGCTTCAACACACCTTC
-	TRBV21-1	-	TRBJ1-5	CASSKALYPRLGNQPQHF	TGTGCCAGCAGCAAAGCGCTTTATCCCCGGCTAGGCAATCAGCCCCAGCATTTT
-	TRBV4-2	-	TRBJ2-1	CASSGSRDILGNNEQFF	TGTGCCAGCAGCGGATCTCGCGATATATTGGGGAACAATGAGCAGTTCTTC
-	TRBV18	-	TRBJ1-4	CASSPGGGRGGLF	TGTGCCAGCTCACCGGGAGGAGGGAGAGGAGGGCTTTTT
few	TRBV12-3/TRBV12-4	-	TRBJ2-5	CASSLPGATQETQYF	TGTGCCAGCAGTTTACCCGGGGCGACCCAAGAGACCCAGTACTTC
few	TRBV7-7	TRBD1	TRBJ2-5	CASSRMTGRETQYF	TGTGCCAGCAGCCGTATGACAGGGCGAGAGACCCAGTACTTC
few	TRBV20-1	-	TRBJ2-1	CSAKGGNEQFF	TGCAGTGCTAAAGGGGGCAATGAGCAGTTCTTC
few	TRBV7-9	-	TRBJ2-1	CASSLAEGANEQFF	TGTGCCAGCAGCTTAGCGGAGGGGGCCAATGAGCAGTTCTTC
many	TRBV5-6	-	TRBJ1-3	CASSPSSGNTIYF	TGTGCCAGCAGTCCGAGCTCTGGAAACACCATATATTTT
few	TRBV16	-	TRBJ2-7	CASSQVSGSLGEQYF	TGTGCCAGCAGCCAAGTATCTGGGTCGCTTGGCGAGCAGTACTTC
-	TRBV7-8	-	TRBJ2-7	CASSLARYYEQYF	TGTGCCAGCAGCTTAGCCCGGTACTACGAGCAGTACTTC
many	TRBV10-3	TRBD1	TRBJ2-1	CANGDRINEQFF	TGTGCCAACGGGGACAGGATCAATGAGCAGTTCTTC
-	TRBV29-1	-	TRBJ2-5	CSVEGGTGYTETQYF	TGCAGCGTTGAAGGTGGAACTGGATATACAGAGACCCAGTACTTC
few	TRBV5-5	TRBD1	TRBJ2-4	CASSSPLDRGGNIQYF	TGTGCCAGCAGCTCCCCTTTGGACAGGGGTGGAAACATTCAGTACTTC
few	TRBV12-3/TRBV12-4	-	TRBJ2-1	CASTLGSRTEQFF	TGTGCCAGCACACTAGGTTCTAGAACTGAGCAGTTCTTC
-	TRBV10-3	-	TRBJ1-1	CAMTTGPLGTEAFF	TGTGCCATGACTACCGGTCCCTTGGGGACTGAAGCTTTCTTT
-	TRBV7-9	TRBD1	TRBJ1-1	CASSFRQGWGRAEAFF	TGTGCCAGCAGCTTCAGACAGGGATGGGGCCGCGCTGAAGCTTTCTTT
many	TRBV6-2/TRBV6-3	-	TRBJ1-5	CASSRKRQDTDWRNQPQHF	TGTGCCAGCAGCCGTAAAAGACAGGACACGGATTGGCGCAATCAGCCCCAGCATTTT
few	TRBV4-2	-	TRBJ2-3	CASSQGGAGQHSDTQYF	TGTGCCAGCAGCCAAGGGGGGGCGGGACAGCACTCCGATACGCAGTATTTT
few	TRBV6-5	-	TRBJ1-2	CAILTDYGYTF	TGTGCCATCCTGACGGACTATGGCTACACCTTC
few	TRBV9	-	TRBJ2-7	CASSPTISGAYEQYF	TGTGCCAGCAGCCCCACTATCTCAGGAGCCTACGAGCAGTACTTC
few	TRBV6-5	-	TRBJ1-1	CASSYDGEITEAFF	TGTGCCAGCAGTTACGACGGGGAGATCACTGAAGCTTTCTTT
many	TRBV10-3	TRBD1	TRBJ1-3	CAISPQGSTGNTIYF	TGTGCCATCAGCCCACAGGGGAGTACCGGAAACACCATATATTTT
-	TRBV24-1	TRBD2	TRBJ2-7	CATSDSTLFRGGEQYF	TGTGCCACCAGTGATTCGACACTATTCCGCGGGGGCGAGCAGTACTTC
-	TRBV20-1	-	TRBJ2-1	CSAGGQGDSYNEQFF	TGCAGTGCCGGGGGGCAGGGGGACTCCTACAATGAGCAGTTCTTC
-	TRBV5-1	TRBD2	TRBJ2-5	CASSPGLAVSLETQYF	TGCGCCAGCAGCCCGGGACTAGCGGTGTCTCTGGAGACCCAGTACTTC
few	TRBV7-9	-	TRBJ2-7	CASSLPGRNEQYF	TGTGCCAGCAGCTTGCCGGGACGGAACGAGCAGTACTTC
few	TRBV7-9	-	TRBJ2-7	CASSLAPRGTYEQYF	TGTGCCAGCAGCTTAGCGCCAAGGGGGACCTACGAGCAGTACTTC
many	TRBV6-1	-	TRBJ1-1	CASRAPGHLNTEAFF	TGTGCCAGCAGAGCGCCCGGACACTTGAACACTGAAGCTTTCTTT
-	TRBV20-1	TRBD2	TRBJ2-3	CSINPATSHITDTQYF	TGCAGTATCAACCCGGCGACTAGCCACATCACAGATACGCAGTATTTT
few	TRBV6-2/TRBV6-3	TRBD2	TRBJ2-3	CASSQRLAGKGVTDTQYF	TGTGCCAGCAGTCAACGACTAGCGGGAAAAGGGGTCACAGATACGCAGTATTTT
once	TRBV2	TRBD1	TRBJ1-5	CASRKGQRNQPQHF	TGTGCCAGCAGGAAGGGACAGCGCAATCAGCCCCAGCATTTT
few	TRBV5-1	-	TRBJ1-5	CASSLDGLGPQHF	TGCGCCAGCAGCTTGGACGGACTCGGGCCCCAGCATTTT